One and the same sample provided the 32 T cell receptor beta chains below, sequenced in a study of T cell clonotyping in hematopoietic cell transplantation. Measured with immunoSEQ multiplex PCR; TCRdb has only the in-frame clones, and not every one. The sample has 8,500 to 14,000 clones, approximately 89% seen once. The specimen comprised PBMCs, sampled 100 days after allogeneic stem cell transplant. The source of these receptors is a female patient in her 60s who had an allogeneic stem cell transplant from an unrelated donor, so the T cells may come from the graft donor. Some clones in this sample may be carry-over from other donors' samples.

V is TRBV11-3 and J is TRBJ2-2; a weak D match, TRBD2 (6 bases). The germline V gene has CDR1 SGHNT and CDR2 YENEEA. The V end lost 5 bases, the J end lost 7 bases, and 17 bases lay between the germline ends. The CDR3 runs 15 residues. The CDR3 coding sequence is TGTGCCAGCAGCCCCCGGAGGGGCCAGGGCGGGGAGCTGTTTTTT. This sequence encodes CASSPRRGQGGELFF.

V and J are TRBV7-9 and TRBJ1-1, with 8 bases fitting TRBD1. The CDR3 consists of 15 residues. CDR1 and CDR2 from the germline V gene are SEHNR and FQNEAQ (reference sequence). The J segment lost 1 base and the V segment lost 2 bases, leaving 3 bases of the junction unmatched. The CDR3 DNA follows: TGTGCCAGCAGCTTATCCAGGGGGCCGAACACTGAAGCTTTCTTT. It encodes CASSLSRGPNTEAFF. Full variable domain (remainder filled in from reference TRBV7-9 and TRBJ1-1): DTGVSQNPRHKITKRGQNVTFRCDPISEHNRLYWYRQTLGQGPEFLTYFQNEAQLEKSRLLSDRFSAERPKGSFSTLEIQRTEQGDSAMYLCASSLSRGPNTEAFFGQGTRLTVV.

Here the CDR3 reads CASSLGASPYNEQFF. The CDR3 region has the DNA TGTGCCAGCAGCTTAGGGGCTAGCCCTTACAATGAGCAGTTCTTC. V and J are TRBV11-3 and TRBJ2-1; D is perhaps TRBD2 (5 bases). The CDR3 runs 15 residues. V was pared by 1 base and J by 4 bases, with 11 bases between. From germline, CDR1 is SGHNT and CDR2 YENEEA. The full variable domain, with the rest looked up from reference TRBV11-3 and TRBJ2-1, is EAGVVQSPRYKIIEKKQPVAFWCNPISGHNTLYWYLQNLGQGPELLIRYENEEAVDDSQLPKDRFSAERLKGVDSTLKIQPAELGDSAVYLCASSLGASPYNEQFFGPGTRLTVL.

This clone was detected only once. The V and J genes are TRBV7-6 and TRBJ2-5, with 7 bases fitting TRBD1. Germline V lookup: CDR1 SGHVS, CDR2 FNYEAQ. V was pared by 2 bases and J by 3 bases, with 3 bases of the junction left unmatched. This CDR3 is 14 amino acids long. The CDR3, as DNA: TGTGCCAGCAGCTTAAACAGGGGAGAAGAGACCCAGTACTTC. Its translation is CASSLNRGEETQYF.

The V gene is TRBV7-6, the J gene TRBJ2-5; D is ambiguous. The DNA end is more similar to TRBJ2-7, so the J call may be wrong. Germline V gene sequence: CDR1 SGHVS, CDR2 FNYEAQ. The CDR3 length is 14 residues. The CDR3 sequence is CASSLGLMGYEQYF. In DNA, the CDR3 is TGTGCCAGCAGCTTAGGGCTTATGGGCTACGAGCAGTACTTC.

The chain joins TRBV4-3 to TRBJ2-7; D may correspond to TRBD1 or TRBD2 (5 bases each). CDR3 length equals 16 residues. Deletions cut 2 bases from V and 0 bases from J, with 14 bases between. Per the germline V gene, CDR1 is LGHNA and CDR2 is YSLEER. The CDR3 region has the DNA TGCGCCAGCAGCCAATACTCTCCGGGACCCTCCTACGAGCAGTACTTC. Protein: CASSQYSPGPSYEQYF.

This clone was detected a few times. V is TRBV15 and J is TRBJ2-2; 11 bases map to TRBD1. This CDR3 is built from 16 residues. J lost 3 bases, V lost 6 bases, and 6 bases had no gene match. CDR1 LNHNV and CDR2 YYDKDF come from the germline V gene (reference sequence). CDR3 protein: CATRVGTGGHTGELFF. CDR3 nucleotides: TGTGCCACCAGAGTAGGGACAGGGGGTCACACCGGGGAGCTGTTTTTT.

In this sample, this clone turned up once. CDR3 sequence (DNA): TGTGCCAGCAGATGGACGCATTATCAGCCCCAGCATTTT. Residues: CASRWTHYQPQHF. The rearrangement uses TRBV28 and TRBJ1-5, with D unclear. Trimming shortened V by 6 bases and J by 5 bases, and 11 bases separated the two germline ends. CDR3 size: 13 residues. Per the germline V gene, CDR1 is MDHEN and CDR2 is SYDVKM.

The V and J genes are TRBV7-6 and TRBJ2-7; D remains ambiguous. Trimming shortened V by 1 base and J by 3 bases, and 10 bases separated the two germline ends. The CDR3 has 14 amino acids. Per germline, CDR1 SGHVS and CDR2 FNYEAQ. CDR3 in DNA: TGTGCCAGCAGCTTAGGGCTTATGGGCTACGAGCAGTACTTC. Encoded protein: CASSLGLMGYEQYF.

The rearrangement uses TRBV14 and TRBJ1-1; 7 bases align to TRBD1. This CDR3 has 12 residues. V was clipped by 1 base and J by 11 bases; unmatched bases: 4. The germline CDR1 and CDR2 sequences are SGHDN and FVKESK. The CDR3 spells CASSQAPGGAFF. Here the CDR3 DNA reads TGTGCCAGCAGCCAAGCTCCAGGGGGGGCTTTCTTT.

The chain combines TRBV30 with TRBJ2-3; D call uncertain. CDR1 and CDR2 from the germline V gene are GTSNPN and SVGIG (reference sequence). V dropped 5 bases and J dropped 0 bases, with 3 bases sitting between them. The CDR3 consists of 11 residues. Here the CDR3 reads CAWSSTDTQYF. DNA for the CDR3: TGTGCCTGGTCTAGCACAGATACGCAGTATTTT.

The V and J genes are TRBV2 and TRBJ2-1, with 9 positions matching TRBD2. Trimming at V came to 4 bases and at J to 8 bases, leaving 6 bases not matched to a gene. Looked up from germline, CDR1 is SNHLY and CDR2 is FYNNEI. The CDR3 loop spans 14 amino acids. The CDR3 spells CASSVAGEPHEQFF. In DNA form, the CDR3 reads TGTGCCAGCAGTGTAGCGGGAGAACCCCATGAGCAGTTCTTC.

The chain carries TRBV4-2 and TRBJ1-2; the D is unclear. CDR3 length equals 17 residues. V was clipped by 4 bases and J by 1 base, with 19 bases between them. CDR1 LGHNA and CDR2 YNFKEQ come from the germline V gene. The CDR3 loop is CASSPQPSISRNYGYTF. CDR3 bases: TGTGCCAGCAGCCCTCAGCCAAGTATATCTCGTAACTATGGCTACACCTTC.

This sequence joins TRBV5-4 and TRBJ2-1; TRBD1 matches at 9 bases. The CDR3 has 14 residues. The germline CDR1 and CDR2 sequences are SGHNT and YYREEE (reference sequence). With 0 bases clipped from V and 8 bases from J, the junction kept 3 bases outside the gene matches. The DNA of the CDR3 is TGTGCCAGCAGCTTGGCCACAGGGGGCGATGAGCAGTTCTTC. As protein: CASSLATGGDEQFF.

V usage is TRBV6-5 and J usage is TRBJ2-1; D unclear. The germline gives CDR1 MNHEY, CDR2 SVGAGI. Trimming took 2 bases from V and 5 from J, leaving 10 bases between them. This CDR3 comprises 14 residues. The CDR3 DNA is TGTGCCAGCAGTTACGTCCGTGGTAACAATGAGCAGTTCTTC. It codes for CASSYVRGNNEQFF.

The chain couples TRBV11-2 to TRBJ1-2, with D perhaps TRBD1 (6 bases). The V end was cut by 1 base, the J end by 7 bases, with 25 bases between. The CDR3 extends over 18 amino acids. Germline loops: CDR1 SGHAT, CDR2 FQNNGV. CDR3: CASSLGLMGTPRGRGYTF. Written as DNA, the CDR3 is TGTGCCAGCAGCTTAGGTCTTATGGGTACACCCAGGGGACGTGGCTACACCTTC.

Comments on this clone: The identical CDR3 is also encoded by other nucleotide sequences in the sample. The chain links TRBV6-5 to TRBJ2-2; tentatively, D is TRBD2 (6 bases). V gave up 0 bases and J gave up 4 bases, with 6 bases separating them. This CDR3 is 14 amino acids long. Per germline, CDR1 MNHEY and CDR2 SVGAGI. CDR3 coding DNA: TGTGCCAGCAGTTACTCCGGGGGCACCGGGGAGCTGTTTTTT. It translates to CASSYSGGTGELFF.

The chain has TRBV27 and TRBJ1-1; D unresolved. Germline values: CDR1 MNHEY, CDR2 SMNVEV (reference sequence). V was pared by 0 bases and J by 3 bases, with 20 bases between. The CDR3 is 18 amino acids. CDR3 coding DNA: TGTGCCAGCAGTTTATCGGCGGGAGGTGGAGGCGTTTACACTGAAGCTTTCTTT. Translated, it gives CASSLSAGGGGVYTEAFF.

The chain is built from TRBV5-1 and TRBJ1-1; 10 bases align to TRBD1. This CDR3 comprises 16 residues. V lost 4 bases and J lost 4; bases outside the gene matches: 10. In germline, CDR1 is SGHRS, CDR2 YFSETQ. The CDR3 DNA sequence: TGCGCCAGCAGCCCACGCGACAGGGGGCAGGGCACTGAAGCTTTCTTT. Encoded protein: CASSPRDRGQGTEAFF.

The V and J genes are TRBV6-5 and TRBJ1-2; D not certain. V dropped 2 bases and J dropped 0 bases, with 4 bases sitting between them. The germline V gene has CDR1 MNHEY and CDR2 SVGAGI. The CDR3 has 13 residues. CDR3 residues: CASSYGANYGYTF. CDR3 DNA sequence: TGTGCCAGCAGTTACGGGGCTAACTATGGCTACACCTTC.

As DNA, the CDR3 is TGCGCCAGCAGCCTAAATGTCATGAACACTGAAGCTTTCTTT. Translated: CASSLNVMNTEAFF. The genes are TRBV5-1 and TRBJ1-1; D unclear. There are 14 residues in the CDR3. V dropped 4 bases and J dropped 0 bases, with 10 bases sitting between them. Germline assignment: CDR1 SGHRS and CDR2 YFSETQ.

This clone was counted a single time. This chain uses TRBV2 with TRBJ1-4; TRBD1 matches at 7 bases. CDR1 is SNHLY and CDR2 is FYNNEI in the germline V gene. CDR3 length: 13 residues. V lost 8 bases to trimming and J lost 5 bases; unmatched junction nucleotides: 5. This chain's CDR3 is CASATGQNEKLFF. The CDR3 bases are TGTGCCAGCGCCACGGGACAGAATGAAAAACTGTTTTTT.

This clone was observed a few times. Written as DNA, the CDR3 is TGTGCCAGCAGCCATTATCGGGACGATAACTATGGCTACACCTTC. Amino acids: CASSHYRDDNYGYTF. The rearrangement joins TRBV4-2 to TRBJ1-2; TRBD1 is a possible D gene (5 bases). Germline lookup yields CDR1 LGHNA and CDR2 YNFKEQ. V lost 3 bases and J lost 1, with 12 bases in between. The CDR3 sequence is 15 residues long.

The chain links TRBV4-2 to TRBJ2-1; 11 positions agree with TRBD2. Germline CDR1 and CDR2: LGHNA and YNFKEQ. There are 15 residues in the CDR3. After removal of 7 bases from V and 4 bases from J, the junction contained 6 bases not matched to a gene. CDR3 DNA sequence: TGTGCCAGCAATAGACTAGCGGGAAATTACAATGAGCAGTTCTTC. It translates to CASNRLAGNYNEQFF.

The chain uses TRBV7-3 and TRBJ2-3; 7 positions agree with TRBD1. Germline V gives CDR1 SGHTA, CDR2 FQGTGA. The length of the CDR3 is 14 residues. V shed 5 bases, J shed 4 bases, and the junction held 6 bases outside the gene matches. CDR3 in amino acids: CASSPGTAADTQYF. As DNA, the CDR3 is TGTGCCAGCAGCCCCGGGACAGCTGCAGATACGCAGTATTTT.

The chain joins TRBV7-9 to TRBJ2-7; D not resolved. The germline V gene encodes CDR1 SEHNR and CDR2 FQNEAQ (reference sequence). There are 12 residues in the CDR3. V lost 4 bases, J lost 6 bases, and 10 bases lay in between. The DNA for the CDR3 is TGTGCCAGCAGCTCCTCTGGCAGCGAGCAGTACTTC. It is translated as CASSSSGSEQYF.

The chain combines TRBV6-5 with TRBJ1-2; 7 nucleotides agree with TRBD1. CDR1 is MNHEY and CDR2 is SVGAGI in the germline V gene. The V and J ends lost 6 bases and 4 bases, in that order; junction bases with no gene match: 8. The CDR3 runs 14 residues. DNA for the CDR3: TGTGCCAGCAGCCAAAGGGACAGAACCTATGGCTACACCTTC. This sequence encodes CASSQRDRTYGYTF.

This clone was seen only once. This chain connects TRBV30 to TRBJ2-2; D not certain. V lost 5 bases, J lost 4 bases, and 11 bases lay in between. There are 13 residues in the CDR3. Germline V gives CDR1 GTSNPN, CDR2 SVGIG (reference sequence). The CDR3 region is CAWAKGSTGELFF. Written as DNA, the CDR3 is TGTGCCTGGGCTAAAGGGTCCACCGGGGAGCTGTTTTTT. The full variable domain, in which reference TRBV30 and TRBJ2-2 provide the parts outside the CDR3, is SQTIHQWPATLVQPVGSPLSLECTVEGTSNPNLYWYRQAAGRGLQLLFYSVGIGQISSEVPQNLSASRPQDRQFILSSKKLLLSDSGFYLCAWAKGSTGELFFGEGSRLTVL.

V usage is TRBV19 and J usage is TRBJ1-5, with 7 bases fitting TRBD1. Germline loops: CDR1 LNHDA, CDR2 SQIVND (reference sequence). This CDR3 has 20 amino acids. The J segment lost 4 bases and the V segment lost 2 bases, leaving 20 bases of the junction unmatched. The CDR3 nucleotides are TGTGCCAGTAGTATAACACGCCGCTACGACCGACAGGGAGGGAATCAGCCCCAGCATTTT. Translated: CASSITRRYDRQGGNQPQHF.

The chain couples TRBV27 to TRBJ1-1; no firm D call. This CDR3 has 12 amino acids. CDR1 and CDR2 (germline): MNHEY, SMNVEV (reference sequence). V gave up 2 bases and J gave up 1 base, with 2 bases separating them. The CDR3 DNA sequence: TGTGCCAGCAGTTTAGGGAACACTGAAGCTTTCTTT. This sequence encodes CASSLGNTEAFF.

The rearrangement links TRBV5-1 to TRBJ2-7; D not resolved. Germline V gene lookup returns CDR1 SGHRS and CDR2 YFSETQ. CDR3 length: 13 amino acids. V gave up 0 bases and J gave up 3 bases, with 7 bases separating them. CDR3 amino acids: CASSLGQDYEQYF. The CDR3 DNA is TGCGCCAGCAGCTTGGGTCAGGACTACGAGCAGTACTTC.

The chain couples TRBV28 to TRBJ1-1; TRBD1 might be the D (5 bases). This CDR3 comprises 12 residues. V was cut by 3 bases and J by 5 bases, with 7 bases left in between. In germline, CDR1 is MDHEN, CDR2 SYDVKM. DNA for the CDR3: TGTGCCAGCAGTTTTGAGGGGACTGAAGCTTTCTTT. Protein: CASSFEGTEAFF.